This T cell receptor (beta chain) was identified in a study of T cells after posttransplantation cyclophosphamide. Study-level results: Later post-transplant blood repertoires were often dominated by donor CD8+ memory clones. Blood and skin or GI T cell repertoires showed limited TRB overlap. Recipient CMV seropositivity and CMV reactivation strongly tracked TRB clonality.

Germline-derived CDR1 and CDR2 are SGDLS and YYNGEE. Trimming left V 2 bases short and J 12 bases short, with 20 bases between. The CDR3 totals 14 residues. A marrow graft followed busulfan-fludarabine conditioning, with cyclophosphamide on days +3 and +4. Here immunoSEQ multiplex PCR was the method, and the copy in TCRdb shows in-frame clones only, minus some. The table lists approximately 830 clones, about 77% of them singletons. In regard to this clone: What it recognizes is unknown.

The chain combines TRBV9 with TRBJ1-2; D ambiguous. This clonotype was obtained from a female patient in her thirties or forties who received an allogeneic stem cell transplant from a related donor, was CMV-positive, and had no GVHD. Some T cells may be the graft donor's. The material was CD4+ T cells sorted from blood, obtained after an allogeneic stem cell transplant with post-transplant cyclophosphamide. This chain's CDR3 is CASSVLPWEGLDTF. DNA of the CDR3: TGTGCCAGCAGCGTCCTGCCTTGGGAGGGCTTGGACACCTTC. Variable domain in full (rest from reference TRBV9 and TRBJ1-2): DSGVTQTPKHLITATGQRVTLRCSPRSGDLSVYWYQQSLDQGLQFLIQYYNGEERAKGNILERFSAQQFPDLHSELNLSSLELGDSALYFCASSVLPWEGLDTFGSGTRLTVV.